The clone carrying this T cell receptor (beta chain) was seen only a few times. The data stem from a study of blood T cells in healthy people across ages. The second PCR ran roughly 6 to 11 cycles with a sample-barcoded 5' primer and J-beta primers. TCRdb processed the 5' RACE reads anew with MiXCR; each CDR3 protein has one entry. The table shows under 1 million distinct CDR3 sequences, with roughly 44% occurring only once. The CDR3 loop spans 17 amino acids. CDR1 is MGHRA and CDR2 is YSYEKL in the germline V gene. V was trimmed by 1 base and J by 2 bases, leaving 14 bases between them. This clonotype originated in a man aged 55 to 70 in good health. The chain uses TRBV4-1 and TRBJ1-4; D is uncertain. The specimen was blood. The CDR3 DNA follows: TGCGCCAGCAGCCAAGTGCACCTTGGAGGGACTAATGAAAAACTGTTTTTT. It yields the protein CASSQVHLGGTNEKLFF.